A single sample gave rise to the 14 T cell receptor beta chains below, sequenced in a study of PD-1 blockade in classical Hodgkin lymphoma. Here immunoSEQ multiplex PCR was the method, and the copy in TCRdb shows in-frame clones only, minus some. This table has 80,000 to 100,000 clones, roughly 79% appearing once. All trial patients relapsed after autologous stem cell transplantation. This sample comprised peripheral blood mononuclear cells (PBMCs), obtained before the second cycle of nivolumab. The receptor set was obtained from a human donor with classical Hodgkin lymphoma.

This clone appeared a few times. The chain is built from TRBV14 and TRBJ2-2, with 8 bases matching TRBD2. The CDR3 is made up of 15 amino acids. V was clipped by 1 base and J by 6 bases; unmatched bases: 4. Germline loops: CDR1 SGHDN, CDR2 FVKESK. The CDR3 nucleotides read TGTGCCAGCAGCCAAGTCGGGGGGGCGCCCGGGGAGCTGTTTTTT. Translated, it gives CASSQVGGAPGELFF.

The V call is TRBV7-2, the J call TRBJ2-7; 9 bases are shared with TRBD1. V shed 2 bases and J 2 bases; nucleotides not matched to a gene: 10. CDR1 and CDR2 (germline): SGHTA, FQGNSA. The CDR3 runs 17 residues. In DNA, the CDR3 is TGTGCCAGCAGCTTAAGTGGAGGGACAGGGTCCCCCTACGAGCAGTACTTC. It yields the protein CASSLSGGTGSPYEQYF.

The chain is built from TRBV10-3 and TRBJ2-1; TRBD1 might be the D (6 bases). Germline V CDR1 and CDR2: ENHRY, SYGVKD. CDR3 length: 15 amino acids. V lost 8 bases and J 1 base, leaving 15 bases between the germline ends. CDR3 region: CAIGQSIQSYNEQFF. The CDR3 region has the DNA TGTGCCATCGGACAGTCCATACAGTCCTACAATGAGCAGTTCTTC.

The table lists this clone with a few counts. The chain links TRBV5-5 to TRBJ2-3, with D perhaps TRBD1 (5 bases). Per germline, CDR1 SGHKS and CDR2 YYEKEE (reference sequence). Trimming stripped 4 bases from V and 0 bases from J, with 12 bases between. This CDR3 has 15 residues. The CDR3 DNA reads as TGTGCCAGCAGCCCCCGACAGATAAGCACAGATACGCAGTATTTT. Translation: CASSPRQISTDTQYF. Full variable domain (outside the CDR3, taken from reference TRBV5-5 and TRBJ2-3): DAGVTQSPTHLIKTRGQQVTLRCSPISGHKSVSWYQQVLGQGPQFIFQYYEKEERGRGNFPDRFSARQFPNYSSELNVNALLLGDSALYLCASSPRQISTDTQYFGPGTRLTVL.

The rearrangement uses TRBV5-1 and TRBJ2-2; the D gene is possibly TRBD1 (5 bases). CDR1 is SGHRS and CDR2 is YFSETQ in the germline V gene. The CDR3 is 15 residues long. Trimming shortened V by 0 bases and J by 4 bases, and 10 bases separated the two germline ends. CDR3 sequence reads: CASSLEGHPTGELFF. CDR3 nucleotides: TGCGCCAGCAGCTTGGAAGGACACCCCACCGGGGAGCTGTTTTTT.

This clone was observed at least ten times. The chain couples TRBV27 to TRBJ2-7; 7 nucleotides agree with TRBD1. The CDR3 totals 14 residues. V lost 4 bases, J lost 7 bases, and 10 bases stayed unmatched. The V gene's germline CDR1 is MNHEY and CDR2 SMNVEV (reference sequence). The DNA for the CDR3 is TGTGCCAGCAGTTCCCTGACAGGGTCTCGAGAGCAGTACTTC. This gives the protein CASSSLTGSREQYF.

The rearrangement joins TRBV4-1 to TRBJ2-7; the D gene is possibly TRBD1 (5 bases). V lost 1 base and J 4 bases, leaving 8 bases between the germline ends. The CDR3 runs to 13 residues. Germline V gene data show CDR1 as MGHRA and CDR2 as YSYEKL. CDR3 DNA: TGCGCCAGCAGCCAAGGGGGCGGATACGAGCAGTACTTC. This encodes CASSQGGGYEQYF.

The chain carries TRBV2 and TRBJ2-3; 9 bases map to TRBD2. V lost 7 bases, J lost 1 base, and 3 bases stayed unmatched. Germline values: CDR1 SNHLY, CDR2 FYNNEI. The CDR3 is 14 amino acids. The CDR3 region is CASTRTSGTDTQYF. Here the CDR3 DNA reads TGTGCCAGCACACGGACTAGCGGCACAGATACGCAGTATTTT.

The J gene is TRBJ1-1, the V gene TRBV5-6; D uncertain. CDR1 and CDR2 (germline): SGHDT, YYEEEE. The germline V and J ends were trimmed by 0 bases and 1 base, with 7 bases remaining between them. The CDR3 is 14 amino acids. The CDR3 loop is CASSLGVWNTEAFF. In nucleotides, the CDR3 is TGTGCCAGCAGCTTGGGGGTATGGAACACTGAAGCTTTCTTT.

This clone was observed a handful of times. The chain uses TRBV4-1 and TRBJ2-2; no definite D call. The V end lost 3 bases, the J end lost 6 bases, and 2 bases lay between the germline ends. CDR1 is MGHRA, CDR2 YSYEKL, per germline. There are 11 residues in the CDR3. CDR3 DNA sequence: TGCGCCAGCAGCCAGGCCGGGGAGCTGTTTTTT. Translation gives CASSQAGELFF.

The chain uses TRBV7-9 and TRBJ2-2; TRBD2 matches at 10 bases. With 5 bases clipped from V and 7 bases from J, the junction kept 4 bases outside the gene matches. The CDR3 is 14 residues long. Per germline, CDR1 SEHNR and CDR2 FQNEAQ (reference sequence). CDR3 coding DNA: TGTGCCAGCAGCATACGGACTAGCGGCGGGGAGCTGTTTTTT. Amino acid sequence: CASSIRTSGGELFF.

This rearrangement joins TRBV4-2 to TRBJ2-5, with D perhaps TRBD1 (6 bases). Germline V lookup: CDR1 LGHNA, CDR2 YNFKEQ. V was pared by 1 base and J by 7 bases, with 13 bases between. There are 14 residues in the CDR3. CDR3 bases: TGTGCCAGCAGCCAAGTGGACAGCTTCTGGACCCAGTACTTC. Its protein is CASSQVDSFWTQYF.

This chain links TRBV5-4 with TRBJ2-1; 7 bases are shared with TRBD2. The trim removed 4 bases at V and 8 bases at J, leaving 9 bases unmatched. The CDR3 is 14 amino acids. The germline V gene has CDR1 SGHNT and CDR2 YYREEE (reference sequence). DNA for the CDR3: TGTGCCAGCAGCCCCGAGGCGGGAGTCTATGAGCAGTTCTTC. It specifies CASSPEAGVYEQFF.

The chain recombines TRBV19 with TRBJ2-3; no clear D gene. Trimming left V 0 bases short and J 8 bases short, with 6 bases between. This CDR3 spans 12 amino acids. Germline V CDR1 and CDR2: LNHDA, SQIVND (reference sequence). Here the CDR3 DNA reads TGTGCCAGTAGTATAGATAGTACTACGCAGTATTTT. Translating it yields CASSIDSTTQYF.